These 26 T cell receptor beta chains came from one sample sequenced in a study of T-cell reconstitution after alpha-beta-depleted transplantation in children. The authors prepared the TCRbeta library with unique molecular identifiers. TCRdb processed the PCR reads anew with MiXCR; each CDR3 protein has one entry. The table has about 980,000 distinct CDR3 sequences, around 30% seen once; the top ten hold over 25%. The sequencing here drew on PBMCs, mostly from graft donor cells, taken 360 days after TCRalphabeta/CD19-depleted stem cell transplant. The source is a boy younger than two who had a stem cell transplant for SCID, so the T cells may come from the graft donor.

CDR3 coding DNA: TGTGCCAGCAGCTTCGGACTAGTGGGGTACGAGCAGTACTTC. Translating it yields CASSFGLVGYEQYF. The chain is built from TRBV3-1 and TRBJ2-7; 7 nucleotides match TRBD2. The CDR3 loop spans 14 amino acids. After removal of 5 bases from V and 4 bases from J, the junction contained 8 bases not matched to a gene. Germline V gene sequence: CDR1 LGHDT, CDR2 YNNKEL (reference sequence).

This clonotype occurred a few times. The V call is TRBV6-1, the J call TRBJ2-5, with 15 bases identical to TRBD2. V shed 5 bases and J 5 bases; nucleotides not matched to a gene: 12. The CDR3 is 18 amino acids. Looked up from germline, CDR1 is MNHNS and CDR2 is SASEGT. Here the CDR3 reads CASSPKRTSGGAGETQYF. CDR3 coding DNA: TGTGCCAGCAGTCCCAAAAGGACTAGCGGGGGGGCGGGGGAGACCCAGTACTTC.

This clonotype has just a few counts. The chain is built from TRBV7-6 and TRBJ2-5; TRBD2 agrees at 13 bases. Looked up from germline, CDR1 is SGHVS and CDR2 is FNYEAQ. Unmatched junction bases numbered 3, after V lost 0 bases and J lost 2 bases. The CDR3 extends over 17 amino acids. CDR3 residues: CASSLAMGLAGQETQYF. In DNA form, the CDR3 reads TGTGCCAGCAGCTTAGCCATGGGACTAGCGGGGCAAGAGACCCAGTACTTC.

This clonotype was observed a few times. The chain employs TRBV20-1 and TRBJ1-1; TRBD1 aligns across 9 bases. The CDR3 is made up of 13 amino acids. Germline lookup yields CDR1 DFQATT and CDR2 SNEGSKA (reference sequence). V was clipped by 7 bases and J by 5 bases; unmatched bases: 8. CDR3 region: CSVSDRGRTEAFF. For the CDR3, the DNA is TGCAGTGTTTCGGACAGGGGAAGGACTGAAGCTTTCTTT.

This clonotype was seen only a few times. The chain links TRBV15 to TRBJ1-6, with a possible D match to TRBD1 (5 bases). This CDR3 region has 16 residues. From germline, CDR1 is LNHNV and CDR2 YYDKDF (reference sequence). Trimming shortened V by 0 bases and J by 4 bases, and 10 bases separated the two germline ends. CDR3 residues: CATSREGGIYNSPLHF. Written as DNA, the CDR3 is TGTGCCACCAGCAGAGAGGGGGGGATTTATAATTCACCCCTCCACTTT.

This clonotype has only a few counts. This chain uses TRBV12-3 or TRBV12-4 with TRBJ2-3, with 11 bases fitting TRBD2. This CDR3 region has 14 residues. The V gene end was trimmed by 8 bases and the J gene end by 4 bases; junction bases not matched to a gene: 5. For the CDR3, the DNA is TGTGCCAGCTTGCTAGCGGGGGGCCCAGATACGCAGTATTTT. Translation gives CASLLAGGPDTQYF.

A few counts support this clonotype. The chain has TRBV20-1 and TRBJ2-7; 7 nucleotides align to TRBD1. Germline V gene data show CDR1 as DFQATT and CDR2 as SNEGSKA (reference sequence). The CDR3 runs 12 residues. The CDR3 DNA is TGCAGCCCGGGACAGCTACCTGACGAGCAGTACTTC. Translating gives CSPGQLPDEQYF.

The rearrangement joins TRBV12-3 or TRBV12-4 to TRBJ1-1; TRBD1 aligns across 8 bases. With 4 bases clipped from V and 10 bases from J, the junction kept 8 bases outside the gene matches. The CDR3 runs 13 residues. The CDR3 here is CASSSTGGLVAFF. The CDR3 DNA follows: TGTGCCAGCAGTTCAACAGGGGGATTAGTAGCTTTCTTT.

This sequence joins TRBV28 and TRBJ2-5; no reliable D call. Trimming pared 2 bases from V and 1 base from J, leaving 5 bases between. Germline V gene sequence: CDR1 MDHEN, CDR2 SYDVKM. This CDR3 is 13 amino acids long. The CDR3 here is CASSLQLQETQYF. CDR3 nucleotide sequence: TGTGCCAGCAGTTTACAGCTCCAAGAGACCCAGTACTTC.

The rearrangement links TRBV12-3 or TRBV12-4 to TRBJ1-1; the D gene is possibly TRBD1 (5 bases). V was clipped by 3 bases and J by 2 bases, with 10 bases between them. CDR3 length equals 14 residues. In DNA form, the CDR3 reads TGTGCCAGCAGTTTCCCGGGGGTTAACACTGAAGCTTTCTTT. This gives the protein CASSFPGVNTEAFF.

In the case of this clonotype: A much larger clone lies a single base off, so this may be a read error. This chain uses TRBV4-1 with TRBJ1-5; D is undetermined. This CDR3 is 16 amino acids long. In germline, CDR1 is MGHRA, CDR2 YSYEKL. The CDR3 DNA sequence: TGCGCCAGCAGCCAAGATGGCGGGTACAGCAGTCAGCCCCAGCATTTT. This translates into CASSQDGGYSSQPQHF.

This clonotype was seen more than once but under ten times. The chain links TRBV15 to TRBJ2-2; 8 positions match TRBD1. The CDR3 extends over 17 amino acids. Germline V gene data show CDR1 as LNHNV and CDR2 as YYDKDF (reference sequence). Trimming cost V 0 bases and J 5 bases; bases outside gene matches: 8. This CDR3 is CATSRESNRGFTGELFF. CDR3 nucleotides: TGTGCCACCAGCAGAGAATCCAACAGGGGGTTTACCGGGGAGCTGTTTTTT.

The rearrangement uses TRBV7-8 and TRBJ1-1; the match to TRBD1 covers 7 bases. J was trimmed by 6 bases and V by 4 bases; bases with no gene match: 8. Per the germline V gene, CDR1 is SGHVS and CDR2 is FQNEAQ. The CDR3 is 14 residues long. The CDR3 reads CASSWETGTPEAFF. The CDR3 DNA follows: TGTGCCAGCAGCTGGGAGACAGGGACCCCTGAAGCTTTCTTT.

This clonotype was picked up a small number of times. The chain uses TRBV7-8 and TRBJ1-2; D is uncertain. Germline loops: CDR1 SGHVS, CDR2 FQNEAQ. V was shortened by 3 bases and J by 1 base, with 6 bases between the two germline ends. This CDR3 has 13 amino acids. The CDR3 bases are TGTGCCAGCAGCTTGGCTGATAACTATGGCTACACCTTC. Protein: CASSLADNYGYTF.

This clonotype was observed a few times. The chain combines TRBV30 with TRBJ2-7; the match to TRBD1 covers 11 bases. CDR1 and CDR2 (germline): GTSNPN, SVGIG (reference sequence). Trimming cost V 6 bases and J 4 bases; bases outside gene matches: 5. The CDR3 has 13 residues. The chain's CDR3 is CACSRDRGYEQYF. The CDR3 DNA reads as TGTGCCTGTAGCCGGGACAGGGGGTACGAGCAGTACTTC. Full variable domain (missing parts from reference TRBV30 and TRBJ2-7): SQTIHQWPATLVQPVGSPLSLECTVEGTSNPNLYWYRQAAGRGLQLLFYSVGIGQISSEVPQNLSASRPQDRQFILSSKKLLLSDSGFYLCACSRDRGYEQYFGPGTRLTVT.

The chain employs TRBV20-1 and TRBJ2-5; tentative D call: TRBD1 (6 bases). CDR1 is DFQATT and CDR2 is SNEGSKA in the germline V gene (reference sequence). This CDR3 comprises 15 residues. Trimming stripped 7 bases from V and 2 bases from J, with 20 bases between. CDR3 protein: CSVPATGNLQETQYF. The CDR3 DNA follows: TGCAGTGTCCCTGCAACAGGGAACCTACAAGAGACCCAGTACTTC.

This clonotype was picked up many times. The rearrangement uses TRBV3-1 and TRBJ1-5, with D possibly being TRBD1 (5 bases). The germline V and J ends were trimmed by 0 bases and 5 bases, with 11 bases remaining between them. From germline, CDR1 is LGHDT and CDR2 YNNKEL (reference sequence). The CDR3 is 15 residues long. The CDR3 nucleotides are TGTGCCAGCAGCCAAGATTTCAGGGCGGATCAGCCCCAGCATTTT. It is translated as CASSQDFRADQPQHF. The variable domain in full, completed from reference TRBV3-1 and TRBJ1-5, reads DTAVSQTPKYLVTQMGNDKSIKCEQNLGHDTMYWYKQDSKKFLKIMFSYNNKELIINETVPNRFSPKSPDKAHLNLHINSLELGDSAVYFCASSQDFRADQPQHFGDGTRLSIL.

This clonotype was observed a single time. V and J are TRBV5-1 and TRBJ2-3; 7 bases match TRBD1. CDR1 SGHRS and CDR2 YFSETQ come from the germline V gene. The ends lost 3 bases at V and 2 bases at J; junction bases unmatched: 3. CDR3 length: 14 residues. The CDR3 DNA reads as TGCGCCAGCAGCTCCGGGACAGTCACAGATACGCAGTATTTT. It yields the protein CASSSGTVTDTQYF. Full variable domain (outside the CDR3, taken from reference TRBV5-1 and TRBJ2-3): KAGVTQTPRYLIKTRGQQVTLSCSPISGHRSVSWYQQTPGQGLQFLFEYFSETQRNKGNFPGRFSGRQFSNSRSEMNVSTLELGDSALYLCASSSGTVTDTQYFGPGTRLTVL.

J is TRBJ1-2 and V is TRBV7-9; possibly TRBD1 for D (5 bases). There are 11 residues in the CDR3. Deletions cut 5 bases from V and 14 bases from J, with 15 bases between. In germline, CDR1 is SEHNR, CDR2 FQNEAQ (reference sequence). The CDR3, as DNA: TGTGCCAGCAGCCGGGACCTGGGTCTTACCTTC. It encodes CASSRDLGLTF. Full variable domain (remainder filled in from reference TRBV7-9 and TRBJ1-2): DTGVSQNPRHKITKRGQNVTFRCDPISEHNRLYWYRQTLGQGPEFLTYFQNEAQLEKSRLLSDRFSAERPKGSFSTLEIQRTEQGDSAMYLCASSRDLGLTFGSGTRLTVV.

The chain combines TRBV3-1 with TRBJ2-7; 8 nucleotides line up with TRBD1. J was trimmed by 4 bases and V by 1 base; bases with no gene match: 15. The CDR3 has 18 amino acids. The germline CDR1 and CDR2 sequences are LGHDT and YNNKEL (reference sequence). In DNA form, the CDR3 reads TGTGCCAGCAGCCAAGCTAAACAGGGGGTGGACCGAGTTTACGAGCAGTACTTC. It encodes CASSQAKQGVDRVYEQYF.

In this sample, this clonotype turned up a few times. The rearrangement uses TRBV5-1 and TRBJ1-1; D perhaps matches TRBD1 (6 bases). V lost 0 bases to trimming and J lost 4 bases, with 19 bases between them. CDR3 size: 17 residues. Germline CDR1 SGHRS, CDR2 YFSETQ. Here the CDR3 reads CASSLVPFRLDSTEAFF. CDR3 DNA sequence: TGCGCCAGCAGCTTGGTCCCTTTTCGTTTGGACAGCACTGAAGCTTTCTTT.

This clonotype was counted only a few times. The chain is built from TRBV4-2 and TRBJ1-1; D may be TRBD1 (5 bases). The germline CDR1 and CDR2 sequences are LGHNA and YNFKEQ. The CDR3 totals 18 residues. The V gene lost 1 base and the J gene lost 0 bases, with 18 bases spanning the gap. In DNA form, the CDR3 reads TGTGCCAGCAGCCAAGTGGGGTTCTGGGGGGACTTGAACACTGAAGCTTTCTTT. Its translation: CASSQVGFWGDLNTEAFF.

The chain is built from TRBV10-3 and TRBJ2-2; 12 bases line up with TRBD2. CDR3 length: 17 residues. Germline loops: CDR1 ENHRY, CDR2 SYGVKD. V lost 5 bases and J lost 0; bases outside the gene matches: 4. CDR3 coding DNA: TGTGCCATCAGTCCGACTAGCGGGGGACCGAACACCGGGGAGCTGTTTTTT. Its translation: CAISPTSGGPNTGELFF.

This chain connects TRBV7-3 to TRBJ2-1; D remains ambiguous. This CDR3 is built from 13 residues. V lost 1 base to trimming and J lost 9 bases, with 10 bases between them. CDR1 SGHTA and CDR2 FQGTGA come from the germline V gene. This chain's CDR3 is CASSLMALTEQFF. The CDR3 nucleotides read TGTGCCAGCAGCTTAATGGCTTTAACTGAGCAGTTCTTC.

V usage is TRBV4-1 and J usage is TRBJ2-1; 12 positions match TRBD2. Germline lookup yields CDR1 MGHRA and CDR2 YSYEKL. The CDR3 loop spans 16 amino acids. The junction had 8 bases not matched to a gene; V was cut back by 2 bases and J by 9 bases. The CDR3 here is CASSQSPSGGAAEQFF. For the CDR3, the DNA is TGCGCCAGCAGCCAAAGTCCTAGCGGGGGGGCCGCTGAGCAGTTCTTC.

The rearrangement uses TRBV3-1 and TRBJ1-2; 7 nucleotides match TRBD1. The V and J ends lost 1 base and 6 bases, in that order; junction bases with no gene match: 8. Germline lookup yields CDR1 LGHDT and CDR2 YNNKEL (reference sequence). CDR3 length: 15 amino acids. CDR3 DNA sequence: TGTGCCAGCAGCCAAGCTGGGACAGCTACTCATGGCTACACCTTC. This translates into CASSQAGTATHGYTF.